The TCR beta chain described here comes from a study of cytomegalovirus exposure and HLA in healthy donors. The study's findings and limits: A later analysis linked a missense variant in DCLRE1C to the trimming of TCR beta V and J genes. A previous analysis found most TCR beta V segments productive roughly 87% or roughly 30% of the time.

Both 60 Vbeta primers and 13 Jbeta primers went into the PCR. Under the authors' procedure: It was a later analysis that counted tens of millions of unique TCR beta chains, of which approximately 9.9 million were shared. This table comes from immunoSEQ multiplex PCR, and its TCRdb copy is limited to in-frame clones, with some not included. The V and J calls and clone size are taken from that table; D and trimming were inferred from the DNA. The repertoire holds 150,000 to 200,000 clones, with roughly a tenth as singletons. V lost 4 bases and J lost 4; bases outside the gene matches: 5. The CDR3 extends over 14 amino acids. Germline V lookup: CDR1 MNHEY, CDR2 SVGAGI. This clone was seen a few times. What it recognizes is unknown. Donors sampled were nominally healthy, though unrecorded immune exposures were likely.

The sample comprised PBMCs. The chain is built from TRBV6-5 and TRBJ2-7, with 9 bases aligning to TRBD1. This TCR derives from a woman aged 25 to 39 in good health and CMV-seropositive. The CDR3 DNA follows: TGTGCCAGCAGTTTGGGACAGGGAGCATACGAGCAGTACTTC. Amino acids: CASSLGQGAYEQYF.